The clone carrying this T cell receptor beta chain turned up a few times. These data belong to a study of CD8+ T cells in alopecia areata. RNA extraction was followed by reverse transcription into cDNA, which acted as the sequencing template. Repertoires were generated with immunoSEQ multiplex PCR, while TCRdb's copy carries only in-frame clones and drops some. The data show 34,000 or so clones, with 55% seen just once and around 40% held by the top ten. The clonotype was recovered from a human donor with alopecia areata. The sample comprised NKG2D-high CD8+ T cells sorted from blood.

CDR3 region: CASSQGPGLRKKEGGPQHF. Written as DNA, the CDR3 is TGCGCCAGCAGCCAAGGGCCGGGGTTAAGGAAGAAGGAAGGCGGGCCCCAGCATTTT. V is TRBV4-1 and J is TRBJ1-5; no firm D call. Between the trimmed V and J ends, which lost 1 base and 9 bases, there was a span of 28 bases. The CDR3 sequence is 19 residues long. Germline CDR1 MGHRA, CDR2 YSYEKL.